The present T cell receptor beta chain was sequenced within a study of identical twins. Study findings and constraints: Alpha sequences out of frame and shared by twins had excess low generation probability. Models came in too low on out-of-frame TCR alpha sharing in monozygotic twins.

TCRdb processed the 5' RACE reads anew with MiXCR; each CDR3 protein has one entry. The sample holds about 890,000 distinct CDR3 sequences, 10% to 15% seen once. CDR1 MDHEN and CDR2 SYDVKM come from the germline V gene. After removal of 4 bases from V and 2 bases from J, the junction contained 8 bases not matched to a gene. This CDR3 is 18 amino acids long. The sample holds a few counts of this clonotype. Its antigen remains unknown. The same specimen was also included in a second study, on yellow fever vaccine responses in identical twins.

This receptor was obtained from a woman in her late teens or twenties in good health. Sequenced input: PBMCs. The chain carries TRBV28 and TRBJ2-3; 14 bases agree with TRBD2. This CDR3 reads CASSSSRTSGRTTDTQYF. The CDR3 DNA is TGTGCCAGCAGTTCCTCCCGGACTAGCGGGAGGACCACAGATACGCAGTATTTT.